This T cell receptor beta chain appears in the sequencing data of a study of blood T cell repertoires in COVID-19. Study-level background: PBMCs, B-cell-depleted T cells, or T cells provided the cDNA or gDNA that made up the material.

Participants spanned ages about 18 to 100 years and resided in 20 to 30 US areas. Cohorts were assigned according to the clinical history that participants reported. In the source study's methods: Amplification of reference gene primers was used by the study to estimate nucleated cell counts. Only in-frame clones appear in the TCRdb table, and some are missing; sequencing was by immunoSEQ multiplex PCR. D and trimming were read from the DNA, whereas the V and J calls and clone size are those reported in that table. The table shows approximately 300,000 clones, with more than 90% occurring only once. This CDR3 region has 15 residues. Looked up from germline, CDR1 is SGHAT and CDR2 is FQNNGV. Trimming took off 3 bases at V and 7 bases at J, with 13 bases between the two ends.

The V and J genes are TRBV11-2 and TRBJ1-6; a possible D gene is TRBD1 (5 bases). Sequences were obtained from PBMCs or T cells enriched from blood (not recorded which). The clonotype comes from a woman in her 30s who had recovered from COVID-19. CDR3 amino acids: CASSFSGVLNSPLHF. In DNA, the CDR3 is TGTGCCAGCAGCTTCTCGGGGGTGTTAAATTCACCCCTCCACTTT.